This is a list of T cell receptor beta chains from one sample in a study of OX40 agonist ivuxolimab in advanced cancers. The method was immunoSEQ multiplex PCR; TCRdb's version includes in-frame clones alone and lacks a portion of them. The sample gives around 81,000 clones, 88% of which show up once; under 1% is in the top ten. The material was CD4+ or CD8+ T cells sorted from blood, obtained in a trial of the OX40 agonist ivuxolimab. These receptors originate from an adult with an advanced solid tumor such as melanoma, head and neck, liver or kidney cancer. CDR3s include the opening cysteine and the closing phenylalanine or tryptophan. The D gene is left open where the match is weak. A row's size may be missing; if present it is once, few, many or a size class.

CDR3 protein: CASSPLLGNTGELFF
CDR3 DNA: TGTGCCAGCAGCCCGCTCCTCGGGAACACCGGGGAGCTGTTTTTT
V gene: TRBV7-9
J gene: TRBJ2-2
D gene: -
clone size: -

CDR3 protein: CASSVVSSGTGELFF
CDR3 DNA: TGTGCCAGCAGCGTAGTTTCATCGGGCACCGGGGAGCTGTTTTTT
V gene: TRBV9
J gene: TRBJ2-2
D gene: -
clone size: -

CDR3 protein: CAWSLERGMEQFF
CDR3 DNA: TGTGCCTGGAGCCTCGAGAGGGGAATGGAGCAGTTCTTC
V gene: TRBV30
J gene: TRBJ2-1
D gene: -
clone size: -

CDR3 protein: CASSPSGLLQQFF
CDR3 DNA: TGTGCCAGCAGCCCCTCGGGACTCCTACAGCAGTTCTTC
V gene: TRBV7-9
J gene: TRBJ2-1
D gene: -
clone size: -

CDR3 protein: CAWSQRGGNTEAFF
CDR3 DNA: TGTGCCTGGAGTCAAAGGGGGGGGAACACTGAAGCTTTCTTT
V gene: TRBV30
J gene: TRBJ1-1
D gene: -
clone size: -

CDR3 protein: CSVEARKNTEAFF
CDR3 DNA: TGCAGCGTTGAAGCCAGGAAGAACACTGAAGCTTTCTTT
V gene: TRBV29-1
J gene: TRBJ1-1
D gene: -
clone size: -

CDR3 protein: CASSPGRERTGELFF
CDR3 DNA: TGTGCCAGCTCCCCCGGGAGGGAGAGGACCGGGGAGCTGTTTTTT
V gene: TRBV18
J gene: TRBJ2-2
D gene: TRBD2
clone size: -

CDR3 protein: CASRRAGSSYNEQFF
CDR3 DNA: TGTGCCAGTAGGAGGGCGGGGAGCTCCTACAATGAGCAGTTCTTC
V gene: TRBV19
J gene: TRBJ2-1
D gene: -
clone size: -

CDR3 protein: CASSDNHSNQPQHF
CDR3 DNA: TGTGCCAGCAGTGATAACCATAGCAATCAGCCCCAGCATTTT
V gene: TRBV2
J gene: TRBJ1-5
D gene: -
clone size: -

CDR3 protein: CASSLGQGHQPQHF
CDR3 DNA: TGTGCCAGCAGTTTAGGACAGGGTCATCAGCCCCAGCATTTT
V gene: TRBV28
J gene: TRBJ1-5
D gene: TRBD1
clone size: -

CDR3 protein: CASSPRTGLAGGKNTGELFF
CDR3 DNA: TGTGCCAGCAGCCCCCGGACGGGACTAGCGGGAGGAAAGAACACCGGGGAGCTGTTTTTT
V gene: TRBV9
J gene: TRBJ2-2
D gene: TRBD2
clone size: -

CDR3 protein: CAGSERGRVPGEQYF
CDR3 DNA: TGTGCCGGCAGTGAAAGGGGCAGGGTCCCGGGAGAGCAGTACTTC
V gene: TRBV6-1
J gene: TRBJ2-7
D gene: -
clone size: -

CDR3 protein: CASSVRAGNPIQYF
CDR3 DNA: TGTGCCAGCAGCGTAAGGGCAGGGAATCCCATTCAGTACTTC
V gene: TRBV9
J gene: TRBJ2-4
D gene: -
clone size: -

CDR3 protein: CASILETGVGYEQFF
CDR3 DNA: TGTGCCAGCATCCTGGAGACAGGGGTAGGGTATGAGCAGTTCTTC
V gene: TRBV28
J gene: TRBJ2-1
D gene: TRBD1
clone size: -

CDR3 protein: CASSRTENTEAFF
CDR3 DNA: TGTGCCAGCAGCCGGACAGAGAACACTGAAGCTTTCTTT
V gene: TRBV7-8
J gene: TRBJ1-1
D gene: -
clone size: -

CDR3 protein: CASSLDGDSSPLHF
CDR3 DNA: TGCGCCAGCAGCTTGGATGGGGACAGCTCACCCCTCCACTTT
V gene: TRBV5-1
J gene: TRBJ1-6
D gene: TRBD1
clone size: -

CDR3 protein: CASSPGGVEQYF
CDR3 DNA: TGTGCCAGCAGCCCAGGCGGGGTCGAGCAGTACTTC
V gene: TRBV14
J gene: TRBJ2-7
D gene: -
clone size: once

CDR3 protein: CASSPPDRGYGYTF
CDR3 DNA: TGTGCCAGCTCACCACCGGACAGAGGCTATGGCTACACCTTC
V gene: TRBV18
J gene: TRBJ1-2
D gene: -
clone size: -

CDR3 protein: CASSPTTGRNTGELFF
CDR3 DNA: TGTGCCAGCAGCCCGACGACAGGGAGAAACACCGGGGAGCTGTTTTTT
V gene: TRBV5-5
J gene: TRBJ2-2
D gene: TRBD1
clone size: -

CDR3 protein: CASSPQVDTGELFF
CDR3 DNA: TGTGCCAGCAGCCCCCAAGTCGACACCGGGGAGCTGTTTTTT
V gene: TRBV7-3
J gene: TRBJ2-2
D gene: -
clone size: -

CDR3 protein: CASSPRGRLNTEAFF
CDR3 DNA: TGTGCCAGCAGCCCGCGCGGACGGCTGAACACTGAAGCTTTCTTT
V gene: TRBV28
J gene: TRBJ1-1
D gene: -
clone size: -

CDR3 protein: CASRTARQGPNEKLFF
CDR3 DNA: TGTGCCAGTAGGACAGCCCGACAGGGCCCGAATGAAAAACTGTTTTTT
V gene: TRBV19
J gene: TRBJ1-4
D gene: TRBD1
clone size: -

CDR3 protein: CASSIGGQGANSQHF
CDR3 DNA: TGTGCCAGTAGTATAGGTGGACAGGGGGCGAATTCCCAGCATTTT
V gene: TRBV19
J gene: TRBJ1-5
D gene: TRBD1
clone size: -

CDR3 protein: CALRAGGPDNEQFF
CDR3 DNA: TGTGCCCTAAGGGCGGGAGGGCCAGACAATGAGCAGTTCTTC
V gene: TRBV28
J gene: TRBJ2-1
D gene: TRBD2
clone size: -

CDR3 protein: CASSSRWGADQPQHF
CDR3 DNA: TGTGCCAGCAGCTCCAGGTGGGGGGCAGATCAGCCCCAGCATTTT
V gene: TRBV7-2
J gene: TRBJ1-5
D gene: -
clone size: -

CDR3 protein: CASSLESGVYGNTIYF
CDR3 DNA: TGTGCCAGCAGCTTAGAGTCAGGAGTTTATGGAAACACCATATATTTT
V gene: TRBV13
J gene: TRBJ1-3
D gene: -
clone size: once

CDR3 protein: CASSSDRAGYNEQFF
CDR3 DNA: TGTGCCAGCAGCTCGGACAGGGCGGGATACAATGAGCAGTTCTTC
V gene: TRBV7-2
J gene: TRBJ2-1
D gene: TRBD1
clone size: -

CDR3 protein: CASSLGVGELFF
CDR3 DNA: TGTGCCAGCAGCTTAGGGGTCGGGGAGCTGTTTTTT
V gene: TRBV7-3
J gene: TRBJ2-2
D gene: -
clone size: -

CDR3 protein: CSVVLGPSYEQYF
CDR3 DNA: TGCAGCGTTGTTCTGGGGCCATCCTACGAGCAGTACTTC
V gene: TRBV29-1
J gene: TRBJ2-7
D gene: -
clone size: -

CDR3 protein: CASTLRVGVYGYTF
CDR3 DNA: TGTGCCAGCACCTTACGGGTAGGGGTCTATGGCTACACCTTC
V gene: TRBV6-5
J gene: TRBJ1-2
D gene: -
clone size: -

CDR3 protein: CASSLDYPRTDTQYF
CDR3 DNA: TGTGCCAGCAGCTTAGACTACCCTCGCACAGATACGCAGTATTTT
V gene: TRBV7-8
J gene: TRBJ2-3
D gene: -
clone size: -

CDR3 protein: CASSVGTQSNEQFF
CDR3 DNA: TGTGCCAGCAGCGTAGGGACGCAGAGTAATGAGCAGTTCTTC
V gene: TRBV9
J gene: TRBJ2-1
D gene: -
clone size: -

CDR3 protein: CASSLGLAGNIQYF
CDR3 DNA: TGTGCCAGCAGCTTAGGTCTGGCGGGAAACATTCAGTACTTC
V gene: TRBV11-2
J gene: TRBJ2-4
D gene: -
clone size: -

CDR3 protein: CASSEAYRATNKNIQYF
CDR3 DNA: TGTGCCAGCAGTGAAGCGTACAGGGCGACCAACAAAAACATTCAGTACTTC
V gene: TRBV6-1
J gene: TRBJ2-4
D gene: -
clone size: -

CDR3 protein: CASSIDLAPTGELFF
CDR3 DNA: TGTGCCAGTAGTATAGACCTAGCCCCCACCGGGGAGCTGTTTTTT
V gene: TRBV19
J gene: TRBJ2-2
D gene: -
clone size: -

CDR3 protein: CVSSLWQGGNEKLFF
CDR3 DNA: TGTGTCAGCAGTTTATGGCAGGGAGGAAATGAAAAACTGTTTTTT
V gene: TRBV28
J gene: TRBJ1-4
D gene: -
clone size: -

CDR3 protein: CASRPPGQGVNQPQHF
CDR3 DNA: TGTGCCAGCAGACCCCCGGGACAGGGGGTAAATCAGCCCCAGCATTTT
V gene: TRBV21-1
J gene: TRBJ1-5
D gene: -
clone size: once

CDR3 protein: CASSPQKTSGPYEQYF
CDR3 DNA: TGTGCCAGCAGCCCACAGAAGACTAGCGGGCCCTACGAGCAGTACTTC
V gene: TRBV4-2
J gene: TRBJ2-7
D gene: TRBD2
clone size: -

CDR3 protein: CASSPGWMRVGDEQFF
CDR3 DNA: TGCGCCAGCAGCCCAGGGTGGATGCGGGTAGGGGATGAGCAGTTCTTC
V gene: TRBV4-1
J gene: TRBJ2-1
D gene: -
clone size: -

CDR3 protein: CASSDSGQGEAFF
CDR3 DNA: TGTGCCAGCAGTGACTCGGGACAGGGAGAAGCTTTCTTT
V gene: TRBV6-4
J gene: TRBJ1-1
D gene: TRBD1
clone size: -

CDR3 protein: CASSIGRREGPLLNTGELFF
CDR3 DNA: TGTGCCAGTAGTATAGGAAGGCGGGAGGGCCCCCTTTTAAACACCGGGGAGCTGTTTTTT
V gene: TRBV19
J gene: TRBJ2-2
D gene: TRBD2
clone size: few

CDR3 protein: CASSEVRSNEQFF
CDR3 DNA: TGTGCCAGCAGTGAAGTACGGTCCAATGAGCAGTTCTTC
V gene: TRBV6-1
J gene: TRBJ2-1
D gene: -
clone size: -

CDR3 protein: CASSFQIPSTDTQYF
CDR3 DNA: TGCGCCAGCAGCTTCCAAATACCTAGCACAGATACGCAGTATTTT
V gene: TRBV5-1
J gene: TRBJ2-3
D gene: -
clone size: -

CDR3 protein: CASSLSVPPYEQYF
CDR3 DNA: TGTGCCAGCAGTTTATCGGTTCCCCCCTACGAGCAGTACTTC
V gene: TRBV28
J gene: TRBJ2-7
D gene: -
clone size: -

CDR3 protein: CASSQAKDRAGNTIYF
CDR3 DNA: TGCGCCAGCAGCCAAGCGAAGGACAGGGCTGGAAACACCATATATTTT
V gene: TRBV4-1
J gene: TRBJ1-3
D gene: TRBD1
clone size: -

CDR3 protein: CASSFSGDAEQFF
CDR3 DNA: TGTGCCAGCAGCTTTTCAGGGGACGCTGAGCAGTTCTTC
V gene: TRBV7-3
J gene: TRBJ2-1
D gene: -
clone size: -

CDR3 protein: CASSEGGSNQETQYF
CDR3 DNA: TGTGCCAGCAGTGAGGGCGGGAGTAACCAAGAGACCCAGTACTTC
V gene: TRBV2
J gene: TRBJ2-5
D gene: TRBD2
clone size: -

CDR3 protein: CASRFQGGAGNQPQHF
CDR3 DNA: TGTGCCAGCAGATTCCAAGGGGGGGCGGGGAATCAGCCCCAGCATTTT
V gene: TRBV28
J gene: TRBJ1-5
D gene: -
clone size: -